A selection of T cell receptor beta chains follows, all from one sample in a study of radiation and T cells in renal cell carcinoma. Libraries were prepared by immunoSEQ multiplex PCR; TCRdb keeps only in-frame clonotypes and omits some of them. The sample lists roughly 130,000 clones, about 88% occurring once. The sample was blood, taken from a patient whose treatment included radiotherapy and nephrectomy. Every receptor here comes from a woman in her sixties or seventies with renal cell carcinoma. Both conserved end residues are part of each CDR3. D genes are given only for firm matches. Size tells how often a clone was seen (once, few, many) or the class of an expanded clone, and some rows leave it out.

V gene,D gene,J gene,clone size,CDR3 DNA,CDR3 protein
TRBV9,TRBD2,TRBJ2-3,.,TGTGCCAGCAACAGACTAGCGAGTAGCACAGATACGCAGTATTTT,CASNRLASSTDTQYF
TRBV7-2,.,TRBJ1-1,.,TGTGCCAGCAGCTTAGCTTTCGAAGCTTTCTTT,CASSLAFEAFF
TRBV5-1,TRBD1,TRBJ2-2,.,TGCGCCAGCAGCGCCCACGGGACAGGGGCCGGGGAGCTGTTTTTT,CASSAHGTGAGELFF
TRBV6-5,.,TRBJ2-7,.,TGTGCCAGCAGAGATTCCTACGAGCAGTACTTC,CASRDSYEQYF
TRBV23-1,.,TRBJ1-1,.,TGCGCCAGACCCAGCGCTTTCTTT,CARPSAFF
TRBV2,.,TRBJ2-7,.,TGTGCCAGCAGTGACAGCTACGAGCAGTACTTC,CASSDSYEQYF
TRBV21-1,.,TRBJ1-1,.,TGTGCCTGGCGGGCAGGGGGCATGAACACTGAAGCTTTCTTT,CAWRAGGMNTEAFF
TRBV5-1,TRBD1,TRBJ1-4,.,TGCGCCAGCAGCTTCGGACAGGGAAATGAAAAACTGTTTTTT,CASSFGQGNEKLFF
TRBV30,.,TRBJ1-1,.,TGTGCCTGGAGTGGCAGGGTTAAGAACACTGAAGCTTTCTTT,CAWSGRVKNTEAFF
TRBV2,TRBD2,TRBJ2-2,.,TGTGCCAGCAGGACTAGCGGGCCAAACGGGGAGCTGTTTTTT,CASRTSGPNGELFF
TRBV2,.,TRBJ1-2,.,TGTGCCAGCACTCTGGGCCTAGATAGCTACACCTTC,CASTLGLDSYTF
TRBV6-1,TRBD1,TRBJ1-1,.,TGTGCCAGCAGTGAATCGGGACAGGGGGGTTCTGAAGCTTTCTTT,CASSESGQGGSEAFF
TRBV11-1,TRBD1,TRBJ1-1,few,TGTGCCAGCCGACAGGGGACTGAAGCTTTCTTT,CASRQGTEAFF
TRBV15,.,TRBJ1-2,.,TGTGCCACCAGCAGAGATCGGGTCGGGACTAACTATGGCTACACCTTC,CATSRDRVGTNYGYTF
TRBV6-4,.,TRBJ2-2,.,TGTGCCAGCAGTGTGGGGGGGCCCAACACCGGGGAGCTGTTTTTT,CASSVGGPNTGELFF
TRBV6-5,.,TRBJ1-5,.,TGTGCCAGCAGTTACGGGGACTATAGCAATCAGCCCCAGCATTTT,CASSYGDYSNQPQHF
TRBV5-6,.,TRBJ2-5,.,TGTGCCAGCAGCCCCCCGGCGGGCGGGCGAGAAGAGACCCAGTACTTC,CASSPPAGGREETQYF
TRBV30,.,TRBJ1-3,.,TGTGCCTGGAGTATGAAGGGCAGCTCTGGAAACACCATATATTTT,CAWSMKGSSGNTIYF
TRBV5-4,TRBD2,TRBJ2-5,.,TGTGCCAGCGGCCGGGAGGTGGGGACCCAGTACTTC,CASGREVGTQYF
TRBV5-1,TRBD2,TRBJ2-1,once,TGCGCCAGCAGCGTCCTGCCGGGACTAGCGGACTACAATGAGCAGTTCTTC,CASSVLPGLADYNEQFF
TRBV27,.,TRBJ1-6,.,TGTGCCAGCAGTCCCCTCTCACCCCTCCACTTT,CASSPLSPLHF
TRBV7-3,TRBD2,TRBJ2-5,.,TGTGCCAGCAGCTACTTAGCGGGGGGAATGGAGACCCAGTACTTC,CASSYLAGGMETQYF
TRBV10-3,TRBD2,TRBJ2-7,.,TGTGCCATCAGAAGCGGGACCTTCTACGAGCAGTACTTC,CAIRSGTFYEQYF
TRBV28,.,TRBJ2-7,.,TGTGCCAGCAGTATGAGGGGTCACGAGCAGTACTTC,CASSMRGHEQYF
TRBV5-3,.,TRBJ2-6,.,TGTGCCAGGGACGGCAATGACTCTGGGGCCAACGTCCTGACTTTC,CARDGNDSGANVLTF
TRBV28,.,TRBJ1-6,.,TGTGCCAGCAGTTTATTCGGTCCTGATAATTCACCCCTCCACTTT,CASSLFGPDNSPLHF
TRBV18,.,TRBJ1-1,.,TGTGCCAGCTCACCATCCTCGGGGCTTACGGAGAACACTGAAGCTTTCTTT,CASSPSSGLTENTEAFF
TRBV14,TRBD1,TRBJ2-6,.,TGTGCCAGCAGCCGGACAGGGGGTTTCTCTGGGGCCAACGTCCTGACTTTC,CASSRTGGFSGANVLTF
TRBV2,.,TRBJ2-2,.,TGTGCCAGCAGCCGTCTAGTGAACACCGGGGAGCTGTTTTTT,CASSRLVNTGELFF
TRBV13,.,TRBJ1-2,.,TGTGCCAGCAGCCCTAGGACGGGCGCAGGCTATGGCTACACCTTC,CASSPRTGAGYGYTF
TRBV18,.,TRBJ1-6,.,TGTGCCAGCTCACCAAGTCGGGAGTTAGGGTCCCTCCACTTT,CASSPSRELGSLHF
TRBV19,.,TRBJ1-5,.,TGTGCCAGTACAGACTATAGCAATCAGCCCCAGCATTTT,CASTDYSNQPQHF
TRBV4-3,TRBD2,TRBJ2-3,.,TGCGCCAGCAGCCAGGGACTAGCGGGGGTGGGTACGCAGTATTTT,CASSQGLAGVGTQYF
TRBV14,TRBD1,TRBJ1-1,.,TGTGCCAGCAGCCTGACAGGGGGTTACACTGAAGCTTTCTTT,CASSLTGGYTEAFF
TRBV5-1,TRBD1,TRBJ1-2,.,TGCGCCAGCAGCTTGGCCATTGGACAGGCCAATTATGGCTACACCTTC,CASSLAIGQANYGYTF
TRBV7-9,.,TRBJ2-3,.,TGTGCCAGCACCCTACTCCTGGGGGGGGCGTCAGATACGCAGTATTTT,CASTLLLGGASDTQYF
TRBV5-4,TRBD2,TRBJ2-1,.,TGTGCCAGCAGCGCGGGACTAGCGGGGGAAGGGTGGAATGAGCAGTTCTTC,CASSAGLAGEGWNEQFF
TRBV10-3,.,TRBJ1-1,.,TGTGCCATCACTCCCCTTCCGAACACTGAAGCTTTCTTT,CAITPLPNTEAFF
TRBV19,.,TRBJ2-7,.,TGTGCCAGTAGCAGAGACACTAACTACGAGCAGTACTTC,CASSRDTNYEQYF
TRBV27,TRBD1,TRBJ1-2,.,TGTGCCAGCAAGCAGGACAGGGGGAACTATGGCTACACCTTC,CASKQDRGNYGYTF
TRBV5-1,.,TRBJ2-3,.,TGCGCCAGCAGCTTGACCGGTGGCCAGACCCGCACAGATACGCAGTATTTT,CASSLTGGQTRTDTQYF
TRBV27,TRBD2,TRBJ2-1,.,TGTGCCAGCAGTTCCGACCGGGGGGGCTACAATGAGCAGTTCTTC,CASSSDRGGYNEQFF
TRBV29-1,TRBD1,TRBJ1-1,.,TGCAGCGGTAGACAGGGACACACTGAAGCTTTCTTT,CSGRQGHTEAFF
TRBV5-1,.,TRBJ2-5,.,TGCGCCAGCAGCTTGTCAGGGGGAGGGCGAGAGACCCAGTACTTC,CASSLSGGGRETQYF
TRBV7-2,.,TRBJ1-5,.,TGTGCCAGCAGCCCGAGACGGAGCCCTAATCAGCCCCAGCATTTT,CASSPRRSPNQPQHF
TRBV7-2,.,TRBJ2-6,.,TGTGCCAGCAGCTTCGGAGGGGGCATACCCCCTGGGGCCAACGTCCTGACTTTC,CASSFGGGIPPGANVLTF
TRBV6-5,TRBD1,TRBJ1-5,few,TGTGCCAGCAGGCTAGGGACAGGCGATCAGCCCCAGCATTTT,CASRLGTGDQPQHF